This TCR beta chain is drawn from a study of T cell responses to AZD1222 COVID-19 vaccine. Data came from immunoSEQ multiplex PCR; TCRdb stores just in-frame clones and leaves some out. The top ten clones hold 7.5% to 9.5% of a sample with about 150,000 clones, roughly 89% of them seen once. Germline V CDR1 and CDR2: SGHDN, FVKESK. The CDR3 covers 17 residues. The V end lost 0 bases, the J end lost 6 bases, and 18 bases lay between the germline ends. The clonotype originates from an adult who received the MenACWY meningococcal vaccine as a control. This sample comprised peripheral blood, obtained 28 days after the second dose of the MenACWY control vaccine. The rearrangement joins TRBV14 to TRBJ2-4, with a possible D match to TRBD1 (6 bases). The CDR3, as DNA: TGTGCCAGCAGCCAAGAAGACGGGCACAGGGCCCCAAACATTCAGTACTTC. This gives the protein CASSQEDGHRAPNIQYF.